Listed below are T cell receptor beta chains from one sample, sequenced in a study of cytomegalovirus exposure and HLA in healthy donors. Some clones are missing from TCRdb's copy, which holds only in-frame ones; the method was immunoSEQ multiplex PCR. The sample contains roughly 150,000 clones, 75% to 80% of which appear only once. The specimen was PBMCs. The receptor source for this set is a male donor in good health and CMV-seronegative. CDR3s include the opening cysteine and the closing phenylalanine or tryptophan. D genes are given only for firm matches. Clone size, where shown, is once, few, many, or a class for clones that have expanded.

>TRBJ2-7|.|TRBV6-5|TRBD1
TGTGCCAGCAGTAAAACCGGGACAGCAGTCTACGAGCAGTACTTC
CASSKTGTAVYEQYF
>TRBJ1-5|once|TRBV18|TRBD1
TGTGCCAGCTCGCTAACAGGGGGCGGAAATAGCAATCAGCCCCAGCATTTT
CASSLTGGGNSNQPQHF
>TRBJ2-3|.|TRBV9|.
TGTGCCAGCAGCGTAGCTGTGGGACTCAGCACAGATACGCAGTATTTT
CASSVAVGLSTDTQYF
>TRBJ2-7|.|TRBV9|.
TGTGCCAGCAGCGGTAGCGGACCAGACTACGAGCAGTACTTC
CASSGSGPDYEQYF
>TRBJ1-1|.|TRBV18|TRBD1
TGTGCCAGCTCACCACATATAATAAGACAGGGTAACACTGAAGCTTTCTTT
CASSPHIIRQGNTEAFF
>TRBJ2-5|.|TRBV19|.
TGTGCCAGTAGTAATCCCGGGATCGTTGGGACCCAGTACTTC
CASSNPGIVGTQYF
>TRBJ1-2|.|TRBV10-3|TRBD1
TGTGCCATCAGTTCGGGACAGGGGAAATTGGGCTACACCTTC
CAISSGQGKLGYTF
>TRBJ2-5|.|TRBV9|.
TGTGCCAGCAGCGTTACAGGGTGGGAGACCCAGTACTTC
CASSVTGWETQYF
>TRBJ1-2|few|TRBV10-2|TRBD1
TGCGCCAGCAGTGCGGGACAGGGGGCAGGAGGCTACACCTTC
CASSAGQGAGGYTF
>TRBJ2-5|few|TRBV7-2|TRBD2
TGTGCCAGCAGCGCAGCGGGAGGTGGAGAGACCCAGTACTTC
CASSAAGGGETQYF
>TRBJ1-1|.|TRBV6-5|.
TGTGCCACTAGTACACCTACGGGCACTGAAGCTTTCTTT
CATSTPTGTEAFF
>TRBJ1-2|.|TRBV5-1|.
TGCGCCAGCAGCTTGGCCGGATCAGTACAGGGCCTATATGGCTACACCTTC
CASSLAGSVQGLYGYTF
>TRBJ1-4|few|TRBV2|.
TGTGCCAGCAGGATGGGACGGGGGAATGAAAAACTGTTTTTT
CASRMGRGNEKLFF
>TRBJ2-3|.|TRBV10-3|TRBD1
TGTGCCATCAGTGGGCCGGGACAGGGGGCCACAGATACGCAGTATTTT
CAISGPGQGATDTQYF
>TRBJ2-2|.|TRBV18|.
TGTGCCAGCTCACCACTTGGCGGGACGGGCGGGGAGCTGTTTTTT
CASSPLGGTGGELFF
>TRBJ2-3|.|TRBV4-3|TRBD2
TGCGCCAGCAGCCAAGGTTCGACTAGCGGGAGGGCCGGTGATACGCAGTATTTT
CASSQGSTSGRAGDTQYF
>TRBJ2-7|.|TRBV10-3|TRBD1
TGTGCCATCAGTGAGCCAGCTGGGACAGCCTACGAGCAGTACTTC
CAISEPAGTAYEQYF
>TRBJ1-1|.|TRBV2|TRBD1
TGTGCCAGCAGCCTACAGGGGCCGAACACTGAAGCTTTCTTT
CASSLQGPNTEAFF
>TRBJ1-4|few|TRBV7-2|.
TGTGCCAGCAGCTATGACAGAACGACTAATGAAAAACTGTTTTTT
CASSYDRTTNEKLFF
>TRBJ2-7|.|TRBV5-1|TRBD2
TGCGCCAGCAGCTTGGCGCCTGGGACTAGCGGGAGCCACTACGAGCAGTACTTC
CASSLAPGTSGSHYEQYF
>TRBJ1-6|.|TRBV4-3|TRBD1
TGCGCCAGCAGCCAAGAGGTGCGGGGACAGTATAATTCACCCCTCCACTTT
CASSQEVRGQYNSPLHF
>TRBJ2-1|.|TRBV11-2|TRBD2
TGTGCCAGCAGCCTCCGACTAGCGGGGGGGCCCAATGAGCAGTTCTTC
CASSLRLAGGPNEQFF
>TRBJ1-2|.|TRBV10-3|TRBD1
TGTGCCATCAGGACAGGGGACTATGGCTACACCTTC
CAIRTGDYGYTF
>TRBJ2-3|.|TRBV11-3|.
TGTGCCAGCAGCTTAGGGGCCGGGGGCACAGATACGCAGTATTTT
CASSLGAGGTDTQYF
>TRBJ1-6|once|TRBV19|TRBD1
TGTGCCAGTAGTCCCACGGACAGGGATAATTCACCCCTCCACTTT
CASSPTDRDNSPLHF
>TRBJ2-7|.|TRBV10-3|TRBD2
TGTGCCATCAGCGCGACTAGCGGGAGGTTCGAGCAGTACTTC
CAISATSGRFEQYF
>TRBJ1-1|.|TRBV19|.
TGTGCCAGTAGTATACCCGACAGATACAACACTGAAGCTTTCTTT
CASSIPDRYNTEAFF
>TRBJ1-2|.|TRBV7-9|.
TGTGCCAGCAGCCCGGGCTATGGCTACACCTTC
CASSPGYGYTF
>TRBJ1-1|once|TRBV5-6|TRBD1
TGTGCCAGCAGCCATACAGGGGTCTCCGACACTGAAGCTTTCTTT
CASSHTGVSDTEAFF
>TRBJ1-1|once|TRBV5-1|.
TGCGCCAGCAGCTTGGGAGGCAGCACTGAAGCTTTCTTT
CASSLGGSTEAFF
>TRBJ1-1|.|TRBV4-2|.
TGTGCCAGCAGCCGGGAGTTGCATCATGAAGCTTTCTTT
CASSRELHHEAFF
>TRBJ1-3|few|TRBV7-2|TRBD1
TGTGCCAGCAGCCCCCGACAGGGGGCGAGCTCTGGAAACACCATATATTTT
CASSPRQGASSGNTIYF
>TRBJ1-2|.|TRBV18|TRBD1
TGTGCCAGCTCACCCACCGGGACAGAGTATTACGGCTACACCTTC
CASSPTGTEYYGYTF